This TCR beta chain was sequenced during a study of blood T cell repertoires in COVID-19. Overall study context: Donors in the United States, Italy and Spain gave samples during acute or convalescent COVID-19. T cells, B-cell-depleted T cells, or PBMCs provided the cDNA or gDNA that served as material.

The authors' processing: Reference gene primer amplification gave nucleated cell count estimates. Profiling relied on immunoSEQ multiplex PCR, and the TCRdb table lists in-frame clones only, not all of them. V, J and clone size were drawn from that table, and D and trimming were deduced from the DNA. Found here are roughly 350,000 clones, more than 85% of them singletons; the top ten hold under 20%. CDR1 and CDR2 from the germline V gene are SGHAT and FQNNGV. V was pared by 8 bases and J by 4 bases, with 11 bases between. The CDR3 has 12 residues. Cohorts were assigned according to the clinical history that participants reported.

The sequence was collected from a woman in her 30s who had recovered from COVID-19. Sequencing was done on a sample of PBMCs or T cells enriched from blood (not recorded which). This sequence joins TRBV11-2 and TRBJ2-5; no clear D. The CDR3 DNA is TGTGCCAGCTCCGGCGGCCGAGAGACCCAGTACTTC. This translates into CASSGGRETQYF.